This T cell receptor (beta chain) is drawn from a study of ipilimumab plus nivolumab after autologous stem cell transplantation. Generated by immunoSEQ multiplex PCR, the TCRdb table keeps only in-frame clones and is missing some. The data hold about 40,000 clones, with roughly 92% observed a single time. Through week 26, nivolumab 3 mg/kg IV was given weeks 1, 4, 7, 10, then biweekly. Source: PBMCs, taken in a trial of ipilimumab plus nivolumab as post-transplant consolidation. The clonotype originates from a male donor with multiple myeloma.

The CDR3 DNA sequence: TGTGCCAGCAGTAAGAATTGGGGGCAGGGTCCTGAGCAGTTCTTC. This translates into CASSKNWGQGPEQFF. The gene calls are TRBV2 and TRBJ2-1, with a weak D call TRBD1 (6 bases). The CDR3 sequence is 15 residues long. Between the trimmed V and J ends, which lost 5 bases and 9 bases, there was a span of 20 bases. From germline, CDR1 is SNHLY and CDR2 FYNNEI. Supplemented by reference TRBV2 and TRBJ2-1, the full variable domain reads EPEVTQTPSHQVTQMGQEVILRCVPISNHLYFYWYRQILGQKVEFLVSFYNNEISEKSEIFDDQFSVERPDGSNFTLKIRSTKLEDSAMYFCASSKNWGQGPEQFFGPGTRLTVL.